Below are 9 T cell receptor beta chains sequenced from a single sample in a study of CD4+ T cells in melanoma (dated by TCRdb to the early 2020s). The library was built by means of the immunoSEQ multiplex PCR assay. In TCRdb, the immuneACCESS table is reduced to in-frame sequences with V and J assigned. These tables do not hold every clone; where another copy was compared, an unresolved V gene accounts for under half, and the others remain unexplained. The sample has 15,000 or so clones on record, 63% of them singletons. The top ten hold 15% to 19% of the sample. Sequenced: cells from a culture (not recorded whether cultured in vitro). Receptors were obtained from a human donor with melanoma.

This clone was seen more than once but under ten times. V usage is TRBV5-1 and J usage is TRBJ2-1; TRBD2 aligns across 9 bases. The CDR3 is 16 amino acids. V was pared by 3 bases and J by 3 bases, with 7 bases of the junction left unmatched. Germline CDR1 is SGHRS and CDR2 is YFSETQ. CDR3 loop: CASSSPNSGGYNEQFF. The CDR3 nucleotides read TGCGCCAGCAGCTCTCCCAATAGCGGGGGCTACAATGAGCAGTTCTTC.

CDR3 coding DNA: TGTGCCAGCAGCTTAGGGACTAGCACAGATACGCAGTATTTT. Its protein is CASSLGTSTDTQYF. The rearrangement links TRBV7-3 to TRBJ2-3, with D tentatively TRBD2 (6 bases). V lost 2 bases and J 0 bases, leaving 6 bases between the germline ends. Germline V gene data show CDR1 as SGHTA and CDR2 as FQGTGA. The CDR3 loop spans 14 amino acids. The entire variable domain, with the rest obtained from reference TRBV7-3 and TRBJ2-3, is as follows: GAGVSQTPSNKVTEKGKYVELRCDPISGHTALYWYRQSLGQGPEFLIYFQGTGAADDSGLPNDRFFAVRPEGSVSTLKIQRTERGDSAVYLCASSLGTSTDTQYFGPGTRLTVL.

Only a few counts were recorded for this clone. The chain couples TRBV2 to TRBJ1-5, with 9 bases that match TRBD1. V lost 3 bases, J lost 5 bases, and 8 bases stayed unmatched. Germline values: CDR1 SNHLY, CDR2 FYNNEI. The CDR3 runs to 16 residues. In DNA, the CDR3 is TGTGCCAGCAGTGAGGAGGGACAGGGCTCCGATCAGCCCCAGCATTTT. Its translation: CASSEEGQGSDQPQHF.

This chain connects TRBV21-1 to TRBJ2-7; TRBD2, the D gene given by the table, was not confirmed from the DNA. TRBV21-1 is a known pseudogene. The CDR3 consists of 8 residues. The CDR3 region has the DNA TGTGCCGCGTCCGAGCAGTACTTC. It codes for CAASEQYF.

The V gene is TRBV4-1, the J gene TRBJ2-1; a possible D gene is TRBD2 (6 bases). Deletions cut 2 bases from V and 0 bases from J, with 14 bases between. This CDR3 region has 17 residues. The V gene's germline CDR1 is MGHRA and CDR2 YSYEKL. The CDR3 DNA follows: TGCGCCAGCAGCCAAAGGTTACGGGGGAGCTCCTACAATGAGCAGTTCTTC. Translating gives CASSQRLRGSSYNEQFF.

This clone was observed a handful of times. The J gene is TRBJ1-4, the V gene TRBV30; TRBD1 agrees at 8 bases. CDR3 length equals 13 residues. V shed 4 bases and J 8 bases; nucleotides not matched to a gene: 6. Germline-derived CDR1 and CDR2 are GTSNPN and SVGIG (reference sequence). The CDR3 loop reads CAWTPDRDEKLFF. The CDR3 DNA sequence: TGTGCCTGGACTCCGGACAGGGACGAAAAACTGTTTTTT.

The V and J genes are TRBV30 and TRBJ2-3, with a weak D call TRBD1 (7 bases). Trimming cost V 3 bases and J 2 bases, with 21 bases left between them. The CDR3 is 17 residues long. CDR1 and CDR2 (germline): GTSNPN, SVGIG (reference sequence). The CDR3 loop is CAWSRPPGGGYTDTQYF. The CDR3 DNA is TGTGCCTGGAGCAGACCCCCAGGAGGGGGCTACACAGATACGCAGTATTTT. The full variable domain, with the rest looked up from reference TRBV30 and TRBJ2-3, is SQTIHQWPATLVQPVGSPLSLECTVEGTSNPNLYWYRQAAGRGLQLLFYSVGIGQISSEVPQNLSASRPQDRQFILSSKKLLLSDSGFYLCAWSRPPGGGYTDTQYFGPGTRLTVL.

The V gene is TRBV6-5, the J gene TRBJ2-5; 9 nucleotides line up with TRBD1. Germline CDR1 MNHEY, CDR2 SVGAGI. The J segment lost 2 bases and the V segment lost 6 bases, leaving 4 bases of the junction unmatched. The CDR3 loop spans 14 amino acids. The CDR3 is CASRTGGTQETQYF. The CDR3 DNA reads TGTGCCAGCAGGACAGGGGGAACACAAGAGACCCAGTACTTC.

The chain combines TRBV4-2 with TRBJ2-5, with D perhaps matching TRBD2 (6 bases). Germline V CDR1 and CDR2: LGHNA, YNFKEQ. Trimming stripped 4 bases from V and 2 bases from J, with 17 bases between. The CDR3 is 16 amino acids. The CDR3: CASSPRPGLDQETQYF. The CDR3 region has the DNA TGTGCCAGCAGCCCTAGGCCGGGACTGGATCAAGAGACCCAGTACTTC.